Listed below are T cell receptor beta chains from one sample, sequenced in a study of technical replicates of blood from a few donors. Using immunoSEQ multiplex PCR, the repertoire was profiled, and TCRdb retains in-frame clones only, with some absent. The sample consists of some 80,000 clones, around 96% of them appearing once. Sequencing was done on a sample of T cells isolated from PBMCs. The receptor source for this set is a human donor in good health. CDR3s include the opening cysteine and the closing phenylalanine or tryptophan.

TRBJ2-5 TRBV7-3 CASSLGLTAPQETQYF
TRBJ2-7 TRBV11-2 CASSGGRSYEQYF
TRBJ1-3 TRBV19 CASTGITTGNTIYF
TRBJ2-3 TRBV11-3 CASSSPSTRTGTTDTQYF
TRBJ2-1 TRBV2 CASSLAGGLYNEQFF
TRBJ2-1 TRBV27 CASSLGPRPDTHEQFF
TRBJ2-2 TRBV7-3 CASSVLAGGSDTGELFF
TRBJ2-1 TRBV25-1 CASSEFLGGTPYNEQFF
TRBJ1-1 TRBV2 CASSPPGSTEAFF
TRBJ2-7 TRBV7-2 CASSLGVAGTGDEQYF
TRBJ2-3 TRBV4-2 CASSIQLAGETDTQYF
TRBJ2-7 TRBV2 CASRETSGSSYEQYF
TRBJ2-7 TRBV7-9 CASSLAGEAYEQYF
TRBJ1-5 TRBV7-2 CASSLQYQPQHF
TRBJ2-7 TRBV15 CATSWGGDYEQYF
TRBJ2-5 TRBV5-1 CASSLGTGQETQYF
TRBJ2-2 TRBV6-5 CASSYFTNTGELFF
TRBJ1-5 TRBV7-2 CASSRSGTGGYGNQPQHF
TRBJ2-3 TRBV5-1 CASSLRTSGRTDTQYF